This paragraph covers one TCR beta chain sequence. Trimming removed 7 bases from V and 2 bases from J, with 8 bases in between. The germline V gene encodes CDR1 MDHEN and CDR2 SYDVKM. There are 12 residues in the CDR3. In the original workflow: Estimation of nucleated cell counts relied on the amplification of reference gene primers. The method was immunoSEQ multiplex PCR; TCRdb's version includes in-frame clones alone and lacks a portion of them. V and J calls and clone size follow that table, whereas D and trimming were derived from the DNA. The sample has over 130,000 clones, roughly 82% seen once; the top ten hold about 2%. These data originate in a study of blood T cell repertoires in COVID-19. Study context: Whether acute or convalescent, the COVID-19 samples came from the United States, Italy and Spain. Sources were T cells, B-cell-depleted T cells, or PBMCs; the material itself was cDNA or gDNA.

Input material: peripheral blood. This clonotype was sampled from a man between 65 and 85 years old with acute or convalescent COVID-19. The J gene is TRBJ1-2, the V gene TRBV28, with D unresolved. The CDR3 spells CASTAGNYGYTF. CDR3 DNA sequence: TGTGCCAGCACGGCCGGGAACTATGGCTACACCTTC.